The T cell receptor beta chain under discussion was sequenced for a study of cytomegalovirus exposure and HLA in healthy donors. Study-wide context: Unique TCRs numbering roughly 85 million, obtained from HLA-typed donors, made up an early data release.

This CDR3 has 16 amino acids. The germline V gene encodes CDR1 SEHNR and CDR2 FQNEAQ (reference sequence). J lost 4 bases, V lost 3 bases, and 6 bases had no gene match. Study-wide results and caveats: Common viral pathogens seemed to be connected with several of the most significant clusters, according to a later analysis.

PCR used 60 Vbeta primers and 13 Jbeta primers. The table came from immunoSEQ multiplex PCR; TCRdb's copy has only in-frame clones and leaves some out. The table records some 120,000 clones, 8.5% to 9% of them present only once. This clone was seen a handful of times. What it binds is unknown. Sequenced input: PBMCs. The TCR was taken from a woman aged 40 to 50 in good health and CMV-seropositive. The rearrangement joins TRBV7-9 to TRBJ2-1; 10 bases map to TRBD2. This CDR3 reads CASSLGLAPLYNEQFF. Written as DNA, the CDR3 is TGTGCCAGCAGCTTGGGACTAGCGCCACTGTACAATGAGCAGTTCTTC.